This T cell receptor (beta chain) emerged from a study of post-analysis software for immune sequencing data. General study results and limits: Controls' normalized Chao1 diversity significantly exceeded that of multiple sclerosis patients. TRBV5-6, TRBV5-1 and TRBV20-1 belonged to a set of about 5 TRBV segments that were more frequent in patients than controls.

Unique-molecular-identifier-tagged TCR beta cDNA libraries were used. Out of roughly 0.85 to 11 million T cells, some 480,000 cDNA molecules were generated. MiXCR, applied by TCRdb to the PCR reads, yields one record per CDR3 protein. The sample holds 450,000 to 700,000 distinct CDR3 sequences, about 40% seen once. Per the germline V gene, CDR1 is SGHRS and CDR2 is YFSETQ. The CDR3 has 16 amino acids. V was trimmed by 6 bases and J by 7 bases, leaving 23 bases between them. Notes on this clonotype: Its antigen is undetermined.

The sequence was obtained from a girl between 5 and 17 years old with multiple sclerosis. This sequence joins TRBV5-1 and TRBJ2-1; TRBD1 might be the D (6 bases). The sequenced sample was blood. CDR3 loop: CASMQDSYRLTNEQFF. The CDR3 DNA reads as TGCGCCAGCATGCAGGACAGCTATAGGCTAACAAATGAGCAGTTCTTC.